Below, 23 T cell receptor beta chains from the same sample are listed, as sequenced in a study of blood T cell repertoires in COVID-19. Sequenced by immunoSEQ multiplex PCR; TCRdb stores in-frame clones only, minus some. The sample lists around 51,000 clones; 86% were seen once. Sequenced: peripheral blood. Every receptor here comes from an elderly woman with acute or convalescent COVID-19.

The V gene is TRBV6-1, the J gene TRBJ1-1; D is unresolved. This CDR3 contains 16 residues. In germline, CDR1 is MNHNS, CDR2 SASEGT. V was shortened by 3 bases and J by 1 base, with 15 bases between the two germline ends. The CDR3 loop is CASSDHGGRSNTEAFF. The CDR3 coding sequence is TGTGCCAGCAGTGATCATGGAGGACGGTCGAACACTGAAGCTTTCTTT.

The gene calls are TRBV5-1 and TRBJ1-5; D remains unclear. The CDR3 extends over 15 amino acids. CDR1 is SGHRS and CDR2 is YFSETQ in the germline V gene. V was cut by 0 bases and J by 8 bases, with 15 bases left in between. CDR3 residues: CASSLGGRVFEPQHF. In nucleotides, the CDR3 is TGCGCCAGCAGCTTGGGTGGGCGGGTGTTCGAGCCCCAGCATTTT.

The chain recombines TRBV5-5 with TRBJ2-5; 8 bases are a match to TRBD1. The CDR3 is 17 amino acids. Per germline, CDR1 SGHKS and CDR2 YYEKEE (reference sequence). J lost 2 bases, V lost 0 bases, and 9 bases had no gene match. The CDR3 protein is CASSLDRAGGVQETQYF. CDR3 DNA: TGTGCCAGCAGCTTGGATCGGGCAGGGGGCGTTCAAGAGACCCAGTACTTC. Full variable domain (missing parts from reference TRBV5-5 and TRBJ2-5): DAGVTQSPTHLIKTRGQQVTLRCSPISGHKSVSWYQQVLGQGPQFIFQYYEKEERGRGNFPDRFSARQFPNYSSELNVNALLLGDSALYLCASSLDRAGGVQETQYFGPGTRLLVL.

The J gene is TRBJ2-3, the V gene TRBV5-1, with TRBD2 matching 8 bases. Trimming removed 0 bases from V and 0 bases from J; junction bases left unmatched: 6. This CDR3 is built from 17 residues. CDR1 is SGHRS, CDR2 YFSETQ, per germline. DNA of the CDR3: TGCGCCAGCAGCTTGGAGTTAGCGGGGCCTAGCACAGATACGCAGTATTTT. This translates into CASSLELAGPSTDTQYF.

V and J are TRBV9 and TRBJ2-1; 8 positions match TRBD2. Germline V lookup: CDR1 SGDLS, CDR2 YYNGEE. This CDR3 is 14 amino acids long. V was clipped by 4 bases and J by 7 bases; unmatched bases: 7. The CDR3 sequence: CASSPRSGGNEQFF. DNA for the CDR3: TGTGCCAGCAGCCCTCGCAGCGGGGGAAATGAGCAGTTCTTC.

The chain joins TRBV5-4 to TRBJ2-7; 8 bases agree with TRBD2. Looked up from germline, CDR1 is SGHNT and CDR2 is YYREEE (reference sequence). This CDR3 has 15 amino acids. Losses at the gene ends were 4 bases for V and 2 bases for J; bases not matched to a gene: 8. The CDR3 protein is CASSPAGTSAYEQYF. Here the CDR3 DNA reads TGTGCCAGCAGCCCCGCCGGGACTAGTGCCTACGAGCAGTACTTC.

This clone was detected only a few times. This chain uses TRBV14 with TRBJ2-1; D is perhaps TRBD2 (6 bases). The germline V and J ends were trimmed by 2 bases and 10 bases, with 9 bases remaining between them. The CDR3 consists of 12 residues. Germline V CDR1 and CDR2: SGHDN, FVKESK. As DNA, the CDR3 is TGTGCCAGCAGCCAAATGCGGGGCGAGCAGTTCTTC. Amino acid sequence: CASSQMRGEQFF.

CDR3 nucleotides: TGTGCCTGGAGCATGTTGGCAGGCGCCTCTGGAAACACCATATATTTT. It codes for CAWSMLAGASGNTIYF. The genes are TRBV30 and TRBJ1-3; D uncertain. Trimming left V 3 bases short and J 0 bases short, with 15 bases between. Germline V lookup: CDR1 GTSNPN, CDR2 SVGIG (reference sequence). CDR3 size: 16 residues.

CDR3 residues: CASSLGSSGGAAEQFF. CDR3 nucleotides: TGCGCCAGCAGCTTGGGTTCTAGCGGGGGGGCCGCGGAGCAGTTCTTC. The rearrangement uses TRBV5-1 and TRBJ2-1, with 12 bases aligning to TRBD2. The germline CDR1 and CDR2 sequences are SGHRS and YFSETQ. The CDR3 is 16 amino acids. J lost 10 bases, V lost 0 bases, and 8 bases had no gene match. The complete variable domain, with remaining parts taken from reference TRBV5-1 and TRBJ2-1, reads KAGVTQTPRYLIKTRGQQVTLSCSPISGHRSVSWYQQTPGQGLQFLFEYFSETQRNKGNFPGRFSGRQFSNSRSEMNVSTLELGDSALYLCASSLGSSGGAAEQFFGPGTRLTVL.

V gene TRBV10-3 combines with J gene TRBJ1-1; possibly TRBD1 for D (6 bases). CDR1 and CDR2 (germline): ENHRY, SYGVKD. CDR3 length equals 15 residues. Between the trimmed V and J ends, which lost 3 bases and 0 bases, there was a span of 11 bases. Here the CDR3 reads CAISDSGHLNTEAFF. CDR3 in DNA: TGTGCCATCAGTGATTCGGGACACCTGAACACTGAAGCTTTCTTT.

V is TRBV19 and J is TRBJ2-2; D is possibly TRBD2 (6 bases). The V end was cut by 4 bases, the J end by 3 bases, with 15 bases between. The length of the CDR3 is 16 residues. Germline CDR1 LNHDA, CDR2 SQIVND (reference sequence). CDR3 sequence (DNA): TGTGCCAGTAGTACCGGGACGGGAGAAGACACCGGGGAGCTGTTTTTT. This translates into CASSTGTGEDTGELFF. Full variable domain (remainder filled in from reference TRBV19 and TRBJ2-2): DGGITQSPKYLFRKEGQNVTLSCEQNLNHDAMYWYRQDPGQGLRLIYYSQIVNDFQKGDIAEGYSVSREKKESFPLTVTSAQKNPTAFYLCASSTGTGEDTGELFFGEGSRLTVL.

The genes are TRBV5-1 and TRBJ2-1, with D maybe TRBD1 (5 bases). V gave up 2 bases and J gave up 0 bases, with 12 bases separating them. This CDR3 has 16 amino acids. CDR1 is SGHRS and CDR2 is YFSETQ in the germline V gene. CDR3 loop: CASSFQDINSYNEQFF. CDR3 bases: TGCGCCAGCAGCTTTCAGGACATAAACTCCTACAATGAGCAGTTCTTC.

This chain joins TRBV19 and TRBJ2-1; TRBD1 aligns across 7 bases. CDR1 is LNHDA and CDR2 is SQIVND in the germline V gene (reference sequence). Losses at the gene ends were 7 bases for V and 9 bases for J; bases not matched to a gene: 9. This CDR3 is built from 13 residues. The CDR3 bases are TGTGCCAGTACATCAACAGGGGTGGCTGAGCAGTTCTTC. The encoded protein is CASTSTGVAEQFF.

The genes are TRBV3-1 (or the pseudogene TRBV3-2) and TRBJ1-4; D uncertain. The CDR3 is 16 amino acids. The ends were cut back, 4 bases at V and 5 bases at J, with 17 bases in the middle. Per germline, CDR1 LGHDT and CDR2 YNNKEL (reference sequence). The CDR3, as DNA: TGTGCCAGCAGCCCTCGACATGCGGGCGAAAATGAAAAACTGTTTTTT. Translating it yields CASSPRHAGENEKLFF.

This clone has a handful of counts. This chain uses TRBV27 with TRBJ2-7, with 10 bases that match TRBD2. V was clipped by 5 bases and J by 3 bases; unmatched bases: 7. The CDR3 contains 15 residues. CDR1 MNHEY and CDR2 SMNVEV come from the germline V gene (reference sequence). The CDR3 region is CASSTRRTSGYEQYF. The CDR3 bases are TGTGCCAGCAGTACCCGCCGGACTAGCGGCTACGAGCAGTACTTC.

The J gene is TRBJ1-2, the V gene TRBV19; D may be TRBD1 (6 bases). The germline CDR1 and CDR2 sequences are LNHDA and SQIVND (reference sequence). V was clipped by 6 bases and J by 4 bases, with 21 bases between them. The CDR3 runs 16 residues. The CDR3 DNA reads as TGTGCCAGTAGGAGACCAGAAGAAACAGGGAGCTATGGCTACACCTTC. Its protein is CASRRPEETGSYGYTF.

The chain combines TRBV9 with TRBJ2-3; 8 nucleotides agree with TRBD2. The CDR3 covers 17 residues. The V segment lost 3 bases and the J segment 0 bases; nucleotides outside the gene matches: 9. Germline CDR1 reads SGDLS; CDR2 reads YYNGEE. The CDR3: CASSARGLGDSTDTQYF. CDR3 nucleotide sequence: TGTGCCAGCAGCGCCCGGGGACTAGGCGACAGCACAGATACGCAGTATTTT.

The genes are TRBV3-1 (or the pseudogene TRBV3-2) and TRBJ1-1; D possibly corresponds to TRBD1 (5 bases). This CDR3 has 13 amino acids. Trimming took off 3 bases at V and 0 bases at J, with 5 bases between the two ends. Germline V lookup: CDR1 LGHDT, CDR2 YNNKEL (reference sequence). For the CDR3, the DNA is TGTGCCAGCAGCCAGACAGTGAACACTGAAGCTTTCTTT. Its translation: CASSQTVNTEAFF.

V is TRBV15 and J is TRBJ1-2; TRBD1 is a possible D gene (5 bases). The CDR3 has 14 residues. The germline V gene encodes CDR1 LNHNV and CDR2 YYDKDF (reference sequence). V was trimmed by 0 bases and J by 6 bases, leaving 11 bases between them. This CDR3 reads CATSRDRQQNGYTF. In DNA form, the CDR3 reads TGTGCCACCAGCAGAGACAGACAGCAGAATGGCTACACCTTC.

This chain joins TRBV11-2 and TRBJ1-6; 7 bases line up with TRBD1. The trim removed 5 bases at V and 0 bases at J, leaving 13 bases unmatched. CDR1 is SGHAT and CDR2 is FQNNGV in the germline V gene. The CDR3 is made up of 19 amino acids. The chain's CDR3 is CASSPSLGGQSSYNSPLHF. CDR3 sequence (DNA): TGTGCCAGCAGCCCCTCGCTCGGGGGACAGAGCTCCTATAATTCACCCCTCCACTTT.

The genes are TRBV6-2 or TRBV6-3 and TRBJ1-1; a possible D gene is TRBD1 (5 bases). The CDR3 runs 17 residues. The V and J ends lost 4 bases and 0 bases respectively, with 18 bases between them. Germline V gene data show CDR1 as MNHEY and CDR2 as SVGEGT. In DNA, the CDR3 is TGTGCCAGCAGTTCACGACCTCAGGGTACTATGAACACTGAAGCTTTCTTT. It is translated as CASSSRPQGTMNTEAFF.

This clone was picked up a small number of times. The rearrangement joins TRBV7-2 to TRBJ2-3; 11 nucleotides match TRBD2. Germline lookup yields CDR1 SGHTA and CDR2 FQGNSA. The CDR3 loop spans 15 amino acids. Losses at the gene ends were 4 bases for V and 4 bases for J; bases not matched to a gene: 4. The CDR3 here is CASSSLAGGADTQYF. For the CDR3, the DNA is TGTGCCAGCAGCTCTCTAGCGGGGGGAGCAGATACGCAGTATTTT.

For the CDR3, the DNA is TGTGCCAGCAGCCCCGGACAGGCGGTCACGTTACGGGGCTACACCTTC. Translated, it gives CASSPGQAVTLRGYTF. The chain links TRBV7-9 to TRBJ1-2; 7 bases are a match to TRBD1. The V and J ends lost 5 bases and 8 bases, in that order; junction bases with no gene match: 17. Germline CDR1 SEHNR, CDR2 FQNEAQ (reference sequence). CDR3 length equals 16 residues.